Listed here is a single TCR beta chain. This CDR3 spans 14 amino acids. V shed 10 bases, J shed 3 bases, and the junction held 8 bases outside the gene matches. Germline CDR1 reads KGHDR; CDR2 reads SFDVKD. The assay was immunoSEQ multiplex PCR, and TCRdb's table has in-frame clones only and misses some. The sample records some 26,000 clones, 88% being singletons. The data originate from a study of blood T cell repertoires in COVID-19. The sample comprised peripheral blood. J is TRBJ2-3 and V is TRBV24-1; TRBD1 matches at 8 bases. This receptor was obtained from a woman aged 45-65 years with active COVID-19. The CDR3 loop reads CATTDRVGTDTQYF. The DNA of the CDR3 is TGTGCCACAACGGACAGGGTTGGAACAGATACGCAGTATTTT.